This T cell receptor beta chain originates from a study of cytomegalovirus exposure and HLA in healthy donors. Study findings and constraints: In most subjects, TCR beta sequences reportedly gave accurate predictions of HLA-A and HLA-B alleles. The study listed 150 to 200 cytomegalovirus-associated TCR beta chains. Association with HLA alleles at 0.05 false discovery rate was found for around 17,000 TCR beta sequences in a later analysis.

For this clone: Its target is not known.

In germline, CDR1 is MNHEY, CDR2 SVGAGI. The CDR3 runs 13 residues. Trimming cost V 11 bases and J 7 bases, with 17 bases left between them. Each donor's status was that of a healthy bone marrow donor. PCR was performed using 60 Vbeta and 13 Jbeta primers. The protocol was immunoSEQ multiplex PCR, while the TCRdb copy is restricted to in-frame clones and leaves out a portion. Among just under 95,000 clones, 77% were seen once, and the ten largest hold around 7.5%. V is TRBV6-5 and J is TRBJ2-2; perhaps TRBD1 as D (5 bases). The sample taken for sequencing was PBMCs. This clonotype was obtained from a man aged 50 to 60 in good health and CMV-seropositive. The CDR3 reads CAGRQGQGGELFF. Written as DNA, the CDR3 is TGTGCCGGCCGGCAGGGTCAGGGCGGGGAGCTGTTTTTT.